This T cell receptor beta chain comes out of a study of blood T cell repertoires in COVID-19. Background on the study: Acute and convalescent COVID-19 specimens originated in the United States, Italy and Spain. T cells, B-cell-depleted T cells, or PBMCs supplied cDNA or gDNA.

Under the authors' procedure: Amplification with reference gene primers provided the estimates of nucleated cell counts. Here immunoSEQ multiplex PCR was the method, and the copy in TCRdb shows in-frame clones only, minus some. V and J calls and clone size are those listed in that table; D and trimming were worked out from the DNA. The data contain about 270,000 clones, about nine tenths of them singletons. Germline V gene sequence: CDR1 DFQATT, CDR2 SNEGSKA (reference sequence). V gave up 3 bases and J gave up 4 bases, with 9 bases separating them. CDR3 length: 13 amino acids. This TCR derives from a man in his forties with active or convalescent COVID-19. The rearrangement links TRBV20-1 to TRBJ1-4; D possibly corresponds to TRBD1 (6 bases). Material: peripheral blood. The chain's CDR3 is CSASTGHNEKLFF. The CDR3 region has the DNA TGCAGTGCTAGTACGGGACATAATGAAAAACTGTTTTTT.